This is a list of T cell receptor beta chains from one sample in a study of cytotoxic CD8 clonotypes in ibrutinib-treated CLL. Generated by immunoSEQ multiplex PCR, the TCRdb table keeps only in-frame clones and is missing some. This table has 150,000 to 200,000 clones, around 70% appearing once. Sequencing was performed on PBMCs, taken after 24 months of ibrutinib treatment. These receptors all stem from a human donor with chronic lymphocytic leukemia. Each CDR3 is given with its conserved first and last residue. A D gene is named only where the DNA matches it firmly. A clone size is listed for some rows: how often the clone was seen (once, few, many), or a class if it is expanded.

J	D	V	size	CDR3	DNA
TRBJ2-2	TRBD2	TRBV5-4	few	CASSLSGRSGELFF	TGTGCCAGCAGCTTAAGCGGGAGATCCGGGGAGCTGTTTTTT
TRBJ2-3	TRBD2	TRBV27	-	CATTTSGRAYGALDTQYF	TGTGCCACCACAACTAGCGGGAGGGCCTACGGGGCTTTGGATACGCAGTATTTT
TRBJ2-3	-	TRBV27	-	CATNHQNTDTQYF	TGTGCCACCAACCACCAGAACACAGATACGCAGTATTTT
TRBJ2-1	TRBD1	TRBV15	once	CATSSRQGPFDEQFF	TGTGCCACCAGCAGTCGACAGGGGCCTTTCGATGAGCAGTTCTTC
TRBJ2-1	TRBD2	TRBV5-1	-	CASGRAYNEQFF	TGCGCCAGCGGGAGGGCCTACAATGAGCAGTTCTTC
TRBJ2-5	-	TRBV7-9	-	CASSLGSGTRWETQYF	TGTGCCAGCAGCTTAGGGAGCGGGACACGGTGGGAGACCCAGTACTTC
TRBJ1-5	TRBD1	TRBV6-5	-	CASSYGQGANQPQHF	TGTGCCAGCAGTTACGGACAGGGGGCTAATCAGCCCCAGCATTTT
TRBJ2-7	TRBD1	TRBV11-3	-	CASSSGQGAYDEQYF	TGTGCCAGCAGCTCGGGACAGGGGGCATATGACGAGCAGTACTTC
TRBJ1-1	-	TRBV15	-	CATSRDTAGHMNTEAFF	TGTGCCACCAGCAGAGATACGGCAGGACACATGAACACTGAAGCTTTCTTT
TRBJ2-7	-	TRBV7-6	-	CASSTRYQRSSYEQYF	TGTGCCAGCAGCACCCGTTACCAACGGAGCTCCTACGAGCAGTACTTC
TRBJ2-7	-	TRBV6-5	-	CASSYSSAYEQYF	TGTGCCAGCAGTTACTCTTCGGCTTACGAGCAGTACTTC
TRBJ1-5	-	TRBV15	once	CATSRDLARLAGTGQPQHF	TGTGCCACCAGCAGAGATCTCGCCCGACTTGCTGGGACTGGGCAGCCCCAGCATTTT
TRBJ1-4	-	TRBV15	-	CATSRDQLRGPKLFF	TGTGCCACCAGCAGAGATCAGCTTCGGGGTCCGAAACTGTTTTTT
TRBJ1-5	-	TRBV4-2	-	CASSQVQGANQPQHF	TGTGCCAGCAGCCAAGTGCAGGGCGCCAATCAGCCCCAGCATTTT
TRBJ1-1	-	TRBV7-8	-	CASSLATVNTEAFF	TGTGCCAGCAGCTTAGCGACAGTGAACACTGAAGCTTTCTTT
TRBJ2-7	-	TRBV29-1	-	CSVRRDSYEQYF	TGCAGCGTTCGCAGGGACTCCTACGAGCAGTACTTC
TRBJ2-5	-	TRBV5-5	-	CASSLLTVGGETQYF	TGTGCCAGCAGCTTGTTGACGGTCGGAGGGGAGACCCAGTACTTC
TRBJ2-1	-	TRBV11-3	few	CASSTTTGADEQFF	TGTGCCAGCAGCACCACGACCGGGGCGGATGAGCAGTTCTTC
TRBJ2-7	TRBD2	TRBV11-2	-	CASSLPSGDTYEQYF	TGTGCCAGCAGCTTGCCTAGCGGAGACACCTACGAGCAGTACTTC
TRBJ2-7	-	TRBV9	once	CASSPNRQAAYEQYF	TGTGCCAGCAGCCCCAATAGACAGGCCGCCTACGAGCAGTACTTC
TRBJ1-1	TRBD1	TRBV2	few	CASSLRQGPSTEAFF	TGTGCCAGCAGCCTGAGACAGGGACCGTCCACTGAAGCTTTCTTT
TRBJ2-3	TRBD2	TRBV7-3	-	CASSPGTSGPFTDTQYF	TGTGCCAGCAGCCCTGGGACTAGCGGGCCTTTCACAGATACGCAGTATTTT